This section outlines one TCR beta chain sequence together with its context. Its specificity is unknown. This sample was taken from a study of T cells after posttransplantation cyclophosphamide. Study results and caveats: Donor-recipient repertoire similarity was low at 1-2 months, rising over year one. Recipient CMV seropositivity and CMV reactivation strongly tracked TRB clonality. Skin or GI-infiltrating T cells shared few TRB sequences with blood.

The V end was cut by 0 bases, the J end by 10 bases, with 16 bases between. Germline V lookup: CDR1 MGHRA, CDR2 YSYEKL. This CDR3 is built from 15 residues. Profiling relied on immunoSEQ multiplex PCR, and the TCRdb table lists in-frame clones only, not all of them. Altogether approximately 32,000 clones are present, approximately 90% being singletons, with the ten largest covering 15%. The V and J genes are TRBV4-1 and TRBJ2-1; weak D call: TRBD1 (6 bases). Sequencing was performed on PBMCs. The sequence derives from a woman between 40 and 50 years old with a blood cancer, CMV-positive, and with a related stem cell donor. CDR3 protein: CASSQDPGTLTEQFF. The CDR3 DNA is TGCGCCAGCAGCCAAGATCCCGGGACATTAACCGAGCAGTTCTTC.